These 26 T cell receptor beta chains share one sample of origin, sequenced in a study of OX40 agonist ivuxolimab in advanced cancers. Sequencing used immunoSEQ multiplex PCR; TCRdb keeps in-frame clones, though not all of them. The top ten hold more than 15% of the sample, which has about 60,000 clones, about nine tenths seen once. The sample here was CD4+ or CD8+ T cells sorted from blood, taken in a trial of the OX40 agonist ivuxolimab. All receptors come from an adult with an advanced solid tumor such as melanoma, head and neck, liver or kidney cancer.

This chain joins TRBV28 and TRBJ2-1, with TRBD1 matching 7 bases. CDR1 is MDHEN, CDR2 SYDVKM, per germline. V shed 5 bases and J 4 bases; nucleotides not matched to a gene: 8. This CDR3 has 15 amino acids. Here the CDR3 DNA reads TGTGCCAGCAGTGAGAGGACAGGACCTTACAATGAGCAGTTCTTC. Residues: CASSERTGPYNEQFF.

CDR3 in amino acids: CASSWTRNTEAFF. As DNA, the CDR3 is TGTGCCAGCAGTTGGACAAGGAACACTGAAGCTTTCTTT. The V and J genes are TRBV6-4 and TRBJ1-1, with D tentatively TRBD1 (5 bases). The CDR3 totals 13 residues. The V and J ends lost 5 bases and 1 base respectively, with 8 bases between them. Germline V gene data show CDR1 as MRHNA and CDR2 as SNTAGT.

The V call is TRBV11-2, the J call TRBJ2-7; a possible D gene is TRBD2 (6 bases). The length of the CDR3 is 14 residues. Trimming took 1 base from V and 6 from J, leaving 13 bases between them. Germline assignment: CDR1 SGHAT and CDR2 FQNNGV. In nucleotides, the CDR3 is TGTGCCAGCAGCTTAGTGGCCGGGGGTTTCGAGCAGTACTTC. Its translation: CASSLVAGGFEQYF.

The chain has TRBV6-5 and TRBJ2-1; D gene uncertain. The germline V gene has CDR1 MNHEY and CDR2 SVGAGI. The CDR3 contains 13 residues. The V end was cut by 5 bases, the J end by 4 bases, with 9 bases between. CDR3 protein: CASSPLAYNEQFF. The CDR3 DNA reads TGTGCCAGCAGTCCCCTGGCGTACAATGAGCAGTTCTTC.

The chain uses TRBV6-1 and TRBJ2-1; perhaps TRBD2 as D (6 bases). Germline V gene sequence: CDR1 MNHNS, CDR2 SASEGT. The ends were cut back, 8 bases at V and 6 bases at J, with 17 bases in the middle. This CDR3 comprises 14 residues. In nucleotides, the CDR3 is TGTGCCAGCTCGGGGGAGCGGGTGATCAATGAGCAGTTCTTC. This gives the protein CASSGERVINEQFF.

V and J are TRBV6-5 and TRBJ2-4; no clear D. The CDR3 contains 12 residues. Trimming cost V 5 bases and J 9 bases, with 11 bases left between them. Germline CDR1 MNHEY, CDR2 SVGAGI. The CDR3 loop is CASSHKRGIQYF. The CDR3 DNA follows: TGTGCCAGCAGTCATAAACGCGGCATTCAGTACTTC.

The chain recombines TRBV19 with TRBJ1-5; 8 bases are shared with TRBD1. CDR1 and CDR2 (germline): LNHDA, SQIVND (reference sequence). V lost 5 bases and J lost 2; bases outside the gene matches: 2. This CDR3 comprises 14 residues. CDR3 sequence: CASSPDRGNQPQHF. The CDR3 nucleotides are TGTGCCAGTAGTCCGGACAGGGGCAATCAGCCCCAGCATTTT.

V gene TRBV10-2 combines with J gene TRBJ2-7; 8 nucleotides align to TRBD2. The CDR3 runs 15 residues. Germline CDR1 reads WSHSY; CDR2 reads SAAADI. V trimming: 8 bases; J trimming: 2 bases; junction bases outside the gene matches: 11. Written as DNA, the CDR3 is TGCGCCAGCGCCCGGGAGGGCTGGGGGGCCTACGAGCAGTACTTC. Protein sequence: CASAREGWGAYEQYF.

This sequence joins TRBV28 and TRBJ2-7, with 7 bases lining up with TRBD2. Germline trimming cut 4 bases from V and 4 bases from J; bases unmatched to any gene: 13. Germline CDR1 MDHEN, CDR2 SYDVKM. CDR3 length equals 16 residues. The CDR3 loop is CASSSVSAGFSYEQYF. The CDR3 region has the DNA TGTGCCAGCAGTTCTGTTTCAGCGGGATTTAGTTACGAGCAGTACTTC.

This chain uses TRBV6-1 with TRBJ1-2; no reliable D call. This CDR3 is 12 amino acids long. CDR1 is MNHNS and CDR2 is SASEGT in the germline V gene. Trimming removed 5 bases at V and 8 bases at J, with 12 bases between. CDR3 in amino acids: CASSPLGRGYTF. CDR3 DNA: TGTGCCAGCAGTCCCTTAGGTAGGGGCTACACCTTC.

CDR3 in amino acids: CASGQQGGYGYTF. The CDR3 DNA reads as TGTGCCAGTGGGCAACAGGGGGGCTATGGCTACACCTTC. The J gene is TRBJ1-2, the V gene TRBV19, with 8 bases matching TRBD1. Looked up from germline, CDR1 is LNHDA and CDR2 is SQIVND (reference sequence). CDR3 length: 13 amino acids. The V and J ends lost 8 bases and 4 bases, in that order; junction bases with no gene match: 6.

The chain recombines TRBV19 with TRBJ2-5; 7 nucleotides align to TRBD1. This CDR3 spans 14 amino acids. After removal of 5 bases from V and 6 bases from J, the junction contained 9 bases not matched to a gene. Germline V gene data show CDR1 as LNHDA and CDR2 as SQIVND (reference sequence). The CDR3 here is CASSPPGQRQTQYF. CDR3 coding DNA: TGTGCCAGTAGTCCCCCGGGACAGAGGCAGACCCAGTACTTC.

CDR3 in amino acids: CASSKRGRDTEAFF. DNA of the CDR3: TGTGCCAGCAGTAAAAGGGGGCGCGACACTGAAGCTTTCTTT. The rearrangement links TRBV6-1 to TRBJ1-1; 7 nucleotides line up with TRBD1. Trimming at V came to 5 bases and at J to 3 bases, leaving 6 bases not matched to a gene. Per germline, CDR1 MNHNS and CDR2 SASEGT. The CDR3 length is 14 residues.

CDR3 in DNA: TGTGCCAGCACAGGACAGTTGGGGTCGGAGACCCAGTACTTC. It translates to CASTGQLGSETQYF. V is TRBV2 and J is TRBJ2-5; maybe TRBD1 (6 bases). The CDR3 extends over 14 amino acids. Between the trimmed V and J ends, which lost 7 bases and 5 bases, there was a span of 17 bases. The germline gives CDR1 SNHLY, CDR2 FYNNEI.

This chain connects TRBV30 to TRBJ2-5, with D maybe TRBD1 (6 bases). This CDR3 has 14 amino acids. The V end was cut by 1 base, the J end by 0 bases, with 9 bases between. CDR1 and CDR2 from the germline V gene are GTSNPN and SVGIG (reference sequence). CDR3 nucleotides: TGTGCCTGGAGTGGGACAGCGTACCAAGAGACCCAGTACTTC. Encoded protein: CAWSGTAYQETQYF.

This rearrangement joins TRBV30 to TRBJ1-1, with D unresolved. The CDR3 spans 15 residues. Trimming stripped 0 bases from V and 0 bases from J, with 11 bases between. The germline V gene encodes CDR1 GTSNPN and CDR2 SVGIG (reference sequence). CDR3 in DNA: TGTGCCTGGAGTGTAGTCGGCACGGTGAACACTGAAGCTTTCTTT. Its protein product is CAWSVVGTVNTEAFF. The full variable domain, its missing parts supplied by reference TRBV30 and TRBJ1-1, is SQTIHQWPATLVQPVGSPLSLECTVEGTSNPNLYWYRQAAGRGLQLLFYSVGIGQISSEVPQNLSASRPQDRQFILSSKKLLLSDSGFYLCAWSVVGTVNTEAFFGQGTRLTVV.

The V call is TRBV30, the J call TRBJ2-2; 7 bases agree with TRBD1. V shed 2 bases and J 6 bases; nucleotides not matched to a gene: 9. Germline-derived CDR1 and CDR2 are GTSNPN and SVGIG (reference sequence). The CDR3 has 15 amino acids. The CDR3 coding sequence is TGTGCCTGGAGTAACAGGGGCTTATCTCCCGGGGAGCTGTTTTTT. It specifies CAWSNRGLSPGELFF.

The CDR3 sequence is CASSEFYEQYF. As DNA, the CDR3 is TGTGCCAGCAGTGAATTCTACGAGCAGTACTTC. The chain carries TRBV6-1 and TRBJ2-7; D ambiguous. This CDR3 has 11 amino acids. The ends were cut back, 2 bases at V and 3 bases at J, with 2 bases in the middle. Germline CDR1 reads MNHNS; CDR2 reads SASEGT.

V usage is TRBV5-1 and J usage is TRBJ1-5; 9 positions agree with TRBD1. V dropped 3 bases and J dropped 7; count of bases not matched to a gene: 8. Germline CDR1 is SGHRS and CDR2 is YFSETQ. CDR3 length equals 15 residues. CDR3 coding DNA: TGCGCCAGCAGCTGGGGGACAGGGCAGGGGCAGCCCCAGCATTTT. Its translation: CASSWGTGQGQPQHF.

Only a few counts were recorded for this clone. The V and J genes are TRBV9 and TRBJ2-7; either TRBD1 or TRBD2 may supply D (5 bases each). There are 15 residues in the CDR3. V dropped 0 bases and J dropped 1 base, with 11 bases sitting between them. CDR1 is SGDLS and CDR2 is YYNGEE in the germline V gene. The CDR3 reads CASSVAGTLSYEQYF. The CDR3 DNA sequence: TGTGCCAGCAGCGTAGCTGGGACCCTATCCTACGAGCAGTACTTC.

This chain joins TRBV7-9 and TRBJ2-5; no definite D call. Germline V lookup: CDR1 SEHNR, CDR2 FQNEAQ (reference sequence). The CDR3 sequence is 13 residues long. Trimming left V 9 bases short and J 1 base short, with 12 bases between. The CDR3 nucleotides read TGTGCCAGTTCCGGGCCGAGCCAAGAGACCCAGTACTTC. Its protein product is CASSGPSQETQYF.

This chain links TRBV7-9 with TRBJ2-1; no definite D call. Germline values: CDR1 SEHNR, CDR2 FQNEAQ (reference sequence). With 0 bases removed from V and 4 bases from J, the gap between germline ends came to 10 bases. CDR3 length equals 15 residues. CDR3 sequence (DNA): TGTGCCAGCAGCTTAGCTGGGTCAGCATACAATGAGCAGTTCTTC. Residues: CASSLAGSAYNEQFF.

This chain's CDR3 is CATQPGELSGELFF. The CDR3 DNA sequence: TGTGCCACTCAACCGGGAGAACTGTCCGGGGAGCTGTTTTTT. This chain links TRBV6-5 with TRBJ2-2; tentative D call: TRBD2 (6 bases). This CDR3 region has 14 residues. V lost 10 bases and J 6 bases, leaving 18 bases between the germline ends. Germline V gene lookup returns CDR1 MNHEY and CDR2 SVGAGI.

The chain has TRBV10-3 and TRBJ2-3; D gene uncertain. Germline assignment: CDR1 ENHRY and CDR2 SYGVKD. The V end was cut by 3 bases, the J end by 4 bases, with 11 bases between. The CDR3 is 14 residues long. DNA for the CDR3: TGTGCCATCAGTGAATGGGTAGCTTCAGATACGCAGTATTTT. Amino acids: CAISEWVASDTQYF.

This clone was seen once. The gene calls are TRBV5-6 and TRBJ2-7; no clear D gene. Germline CDR1 is SGHDT and CDR2 is YYEEEE. The CDR3 length is 11 residues. Trimming took off 1 base at V and 7 bases at J, with 6 bases between the two ends. CDR3 region: CASSLYTEQYF. For the CDR3, the DNA is TGTGCCAGCAGCTTGTACACGGAGCAGTACTTC.

This rearrangement joins TRBV2 to TRBJ1-1; TRBD1 aligns across 7 bases. Per germline, CDR1 SNHLY and CDR2 FYNNEI. The CDR3 consists of 14 residues. Losses at the gene ends were 7 bases for V and 4 bases for J; bases not matched to a gene: 9. This CDR3 is CASIIGGGFTEAFF. The CDR3 DNA reads as TGTGCCAGCATAATAGGAGGGGGCTTCACTGAAGCTTTCTTT.